This T cell receptor beta chain was captured by sequencing in a study of CD8+ T cells in alopecia areata. Findings and limits, study-wide: Mice gave a clearer picture of TCR sharing than patients did, possibly for HLA-related reasons. Higher clonality was seen in lesional scalp than in normal scalp, especially in alopecia totalis/universalis.

To note about this clone: The target antigen is unknown.

The CDR3 extends over 13 amino acids. The V end lost 2 bases, the J end lost 1 base, and 6 bases lay between the germline ends. Germline-derived CDR1 and CDR2 are MNHEY and SMNVEV (reference sequence). The authors extracted RNA and reverse transcribed it into cDNA as the sequencing template. Using immunoSEQ multiplex PCR, the repertoire was profiled, and TCRdb retains in-frame clones only, with some absent. Of about 200,000 clones listed, more than 50% were seen once; the top ten hold about 5.3%. V is TRBV27 and J is TRBJ2-7; D is ambiguous. Sequences were obtained from CD8+ T cells sorted from blood. The receptor comes from a human donor in good health. The CDR3: CASSLTLSYEQYF. DNA for the CDR3: TGTGCCAGCAGTTTAACCTTGTCCTACGAGCAGTACTTC.